These 20 T cell receptor beta chains share one sample of origin, sequenced in a study of shared clonotypes between healthy human individuals. Libraries were prepared by immunoSEQ multiplex PCR; TCRdb keeps only in-frame clonotypes and omits some of them. The sample includes 650,000 to 800,000 clones, approximately 77% seen only once; the top ten take roughly 1.8%. Sequencing was carried out using memory CD4+ T cells sorted from blood. The subset is: CD45RA-negative fraction. These receptors all stem from a woman aged 25 to 39 in good health.

The chain has TRBV7-6 and TRBJ2-3; 7 nucleotides align to TRBD2. Germline assignment: CDR1 SGHVS and CDR2 FNYEAQ. The V segment lost 0 bases and the J segment 2 bases; nucleotides outside the gene matches: 8. The CDR3 has 17 amino acids. The CDR3: CASSLAGLGRDTDTQYF. The CDR3 DNA sequence: TGTGCCAGCAGCTTAGCCGGACTAGGGCGGGACACAGATACGCAGTATTTT.

V usage is TRBV28 and J usage is TRBJ2-7; 7 positions agree with TRBD1. This CDR3 comprises 15 residues. Trimming at V came to 4 bases and at J to 0 bases, leaving 6 bases not matched to a gene. The germline CDR1 and CDR2 sequences are MDHEN and SYDVKM. The CDR3 reads CASSSSGTVSYEQYF. DNA of the CDR3: TGTGCCAGCAGTTCATCCGGGACAGTCTCCTACGAGCAGTACTTC.

This clone was recorded once. The CDR3 DNA sequence: TGTGCCAGCAGTTTACAGGGGGCTAGAGAAAAACTGTTTTTT. This encodes CASSLQGAREKLFF. The rearrangement links TRBV27 to TRBJ1-4; TRBD1 agrees at 8 bases. This CDR3 has 14 residues. Trimming cost V 2 bases and J 8 bases; bases outside gene matches: 4. CDR1 MNHEY and CDR2 SMNVEV come from the germline V gene (reference sequence).

This chain uses TRBV7-3 with TRBJ2-1, with a possible D match to TRBD1 (6 bases). This CDR3 is built from 15 residues. Looked up from germline, CDR1 is SGHTA and CDR2 is FQGTGA. Trimming left V 2 bases short and J 10 bases short, with 18 bases between. The CDR3 loop is CASSLDTGFGREQFF. Here the CDR3 DNA reads TGTGCCAGCAGCTTAGACACAGGGTTCGGACGGGAGCAGTTCTTC.

The genes are TRBV18 and TRBJ1-1, with no clear D. CDR3 length equals 13 residues. The V gene lost 3 bases and the J gene lost 1 base, with 6 bases spanning the gap. The V gene's germline CDR1 is KGHSH and CDR2 LQKENI. The CDR3 here is CASSPGANTEAFF. CDR3 sequence (DNA): TGTGCCAGCTCACCGGGAGCGAACACTGAAGCTTTCTTT.

In DNA form, the CDR3 reads TGTGCCAGCAGCCCCGACGGGGGGGAGACCCAGTACTTC. It is translated as CASSPDGGETQYF. The V call is TRBV7-9, the J call TRBJ2-5; TRBD2 aligns across 7 bases. Germline lookup yields CDR1 SEHNR and CDR2 FQNEAQ (reference sequence). Trimming at V came to 5 bases and at J to 5 bases, leaving 5 bases not matched to a gene. This CDR3 region has 13 residues.

The chain recombines TRBV7-6 with TRBJ2-7; maybe TRBD2 (5 bases). Looked up from germline, CDR1 is SGHVS and CDR2 is FNYEAQ. Between the trimmed V and J ends, which lost 5 bases and 2 bases, there was a span of 16 bases. The CDR3 spans 15 residues. DNA for the CDR3: TGTGCCAGCAGCCCACTGGAGGTGTCCACCTACGAGCAGTACTTC. It is translated as CASSPLEVSTYEQYF.

The V gene is TRBV15, the J gene TRBJ1-5, with 8 positions matching TRBD1. CDR1 is LNHNV, CDR2 YYDKDF, per germline (reference sequence). Trimming at V came to 2 bases and at J to 4 bases, leaving 10 bases not matched to a gene. CDR3 length equals 17 residues. The CDR3 is CATSRSHDRGGNQPQHF. CDR3 DNA sequence: TGTGCCACCAGCAGATCCCACGACAGGGGAGGAAATCAGCCCCAGCATTTT.

The V gene is TRBV5-4, the J gene TRBJ2-1; weak D call: TRBD1 (6 bases). Germline assignment: CDR1 SGHNT and CDR2 YYREEE (reference sequence). The CDR3 loop spans 16 amino acids. V dropped 0 bases and J dropped 4 bases, with 14 bases sitting between them. The CDR3, as DNA: TGTGCCAGCAGCTTGGTGGGGGCACCCCTTTACAATGAGCAGTTCTTC. This gives the protein CASSLVGAPLYNEQFF. Based on the CDR3 plus reference TRBV5-4 and TRBJ2-1, the full variable domain is ETGVTQSPTHLIKTRGQQVTLRCSSQSGHNTVSWYQQALGQGPQFIFQYYREEENGRGNFPPRFSGLQFPNYSSELNVNALELDDSALYLCASSLVGAPLYNEQFFGPGTRLTVL.

V usage is TRBV10-3 and J usage is TRBJ2-1, with D unresolved. V was trimmed by 6 bases and J by 5 bases, leaving 11 bases between them. Germline-derived CDR1 and CDR2 are ENHRY and SYGVKD. The CDR3 is 13 residues long. The CDR3, as DNA: TGTGCCATCAGGCACGGCAGGAACAATGAGCAGTTCTTC. Translating gives CAIRHGRNNEQFF.

This clone was recorded only once. The rearrangement joins TRBV4-2 to TRBJ1-2, with TRBD1 matching over 7 bases. The V gene end was trimmed by 5 bases and the J gene end by 1 base; junction bases not matched to a gene: 7. Germline loops: CDR1 LGHNA, CDR2 YNFKEQ. This CDR3 is built from 15 residues. The CDR3 bases are TGTGCCAGCAGCTATGGACAGGCTCGTAACTATGGCTACACCTTC. It specifies CASSYGQARNYGYTF.

The chain is built from TRBV19 and TRBJ2-2, with 8 bases matching TRBD2. Germline V gene lookup returns CDR1 LNHDA and CDR2 SQIVND (reference sequence). With V trimmed by 5 bases and J by 6 bases, 8 bases remained unmatched. The CDR3 totals 15 residues. CDR3 in amino acids: CASSPRGGRPGELFF. The CDR3 DNA is TGTGCCAGTAGTCCCCGGGGGGGGCGTCCCGGGGAGCTGTTTTTT. Supplemented by reference TRBV19 and TRBJ2-2, the full variable domain reads DGGITQSPKYLFRKEGQNVTLSCEQNLNHDAMYWYRQDPGQGLRLIYYSQIVNDFQKGDIAEGYSVSREKKESFPLTVTSAQKNPTAFYLCASSPRGGRPGELFFGEGSRLTVL.

The chain joins TRBV7-8 to TRBJ2-1; 8 positions match TRBD1. After removal of 7 bases from V and 1 base from J, the junction contained 6 bases not matched to a gene. In germline, CDR1 is SGHVS, CDR2 FQNEAQ. This CDR3 has 15 residues. The CDR3 is CASNPGQGSYNEQFF. The CDR3 region has the DNA TGTGCCAGCAACCCAGGACAGGGTTCCTACAATGAGCAGTTCTTC.

The chain uses TRBV28 and TRBJ2-7; D is unresolved. The germline gives CDR1 MDHEN, CDR2 SYDVKM. With 6 bases removed from V and 1 base from J, the gap between germline ends came to 16 bases. The length of the CDR3 is 15 residues. The CDR3 DNA sequence: TGTGCCAGCAGCCAATTGACTGCCGGATCCTACGAGCAGTACTTC. The encoded protein is CASSQLTAGSYEQYF. The full variable domain, completed using reference TRBV28 and TRBJ2-7, is DVKVTQSSRYLVKRTGEKVFLECVQDMDHENMFWYRQDPGLGLRLIYFSYDVKMKEKGDIPEGYSVSREKKERFSLILESASTNQTSMYLCASSQLTAGSYEQYFGPGTRLTVT.

This chain connects TRBV6-5 to TRBJ2-1; 8 positions agree with TRBD2. This CDR3 comprises 15 residues. Germline assignment: CDR1 MNHEY and CDR2 SVGAGI. J gave up 2 bases and V 4 bases, and 4 bases lay outside the gene matches. The CDR3, as DNA: TGTGCCAGCAGTTCACTAGCGGTCACCTACAATGAGCAGTTCTTC. This encodes CASSSLAVTYNEQFF.

The chain recombines TRBV5-8 with TRBJ2-5, with TRBD2 identical over 14 bases. The J call may be wrong; the DNA end is better matched by TRBJ2-7. CDR3 length equals 15 residues. CDR1 and CDR2 (germline): SGHTS, YDEGEE. CDR3 sequence: CASSPGLAGVYEQYF. DNA for the CDR3: TGTGCCAGCAGCCCGGGACTAGCGGGAGTATACGAGCAGTACTTC.

This clone was detected once. The chain uses TRBV28 and TRBJ2-7; D uncertain. The CDR3 is made up of 14 amino acids. Looked up from germline, CDR1 is MDHEN and CDR2 is SYDVKM. V lost 1 base and J lost 2, with 9 bases in between. CDR3 in DNA: TGTGCCAGCAGTTTATATGGGTTTCCCTACGAGCAGTACTTC. Its translation: CASSLYGFPYEQYF.

This clone was counted a single time. The rearrangement joins TRBV2 to TRBJ1-3, with D hard to call. The CDR3 length is 13 residues. Trimming shortened V by 5 bases and J by 4 bases, and 9 bases separated the two germline ends. Germline CDR1 and CDR2: SNHLY and FYNNEI. In nucleotides, the CDR3 is TGTGCCAGCAGTAATACGGGGGGAAACACCATATATTTT. It specifies CASSNTGGNTIYF.

This clone was recorded once. Here the CDR3 DNA reads TGTGCCAGTAGTTACACGAGGGGTGCCTACGAGCAGTACTTC. It is translated as CASSYTRGAYEQYF. This chain links TRBV19 with TRBJ2-7; possibly TRBD1 or TRBD2 for D (5 bases each). The CDR3 is 14 residues long. Germline V gene sequence: CDR1 LNHDA, CDR2 SQIVND (reference sequence). Trimming took 5 bases from V and 2 from J, leaving 13 bases between them. The full variable domain, its missing parts supplied by reference TRBV19 and TRBJ2-7, is DGGITQSPKYLFRKEGQNVTLSCEQNLNHDAMYWYRQDPGQGLRLIYYSQIVNDFQKGDIAEGYSVSREKKESFPLTVTSAQKNPTAFYLCASSYTRGAYEQYFGPGTRLTVT.

This rearrangement joins TRBV7-9 to TRBJ2-3; 10 bases are shared with TRBD2. Germline assignment: CDR1 SEHNR and CDR2 FQNEAQ (reference sequence). The CDR3 is 14 residues long. The trim removed 5 bases at V and 5 bases at J, leaving 4 bases unmatched. The CDR3 reads CASSGSGRGDTQYF. The CDR3 DNA reads TGTGCCAGCAGCGGAAGCGGGAGGGGAGATACGCAGTATTTT.